This TCR beta chain was obtained from a study of T cell responses to AZD1222 COVID-19 vaccine. A remark on this clone: The antigen is undetermined.

The CDR3 has 14 amino acids. V trimming: 5 bases; J trimming: 4 bases; junction bases outside the gene matches: 6. The germline gives CDR1 LNHDA, CDR2 SQIVND (reference sequence). This table comes from immunoSEQ multiplex PCR, and its TCRdb copy is limited to in-frame clones, with some not included. The sample has 140,000 to 150,000 clones, 75% to 95% seen once. Findings of the study overall: Every sample of the repertoires postdated the peak T cell response. Mostly white British, mostly female donors; authors suggested clonal diversity may be underestimated. CD4 TCRs covered the whole spike, strongest at regions 160-218 and 743-854.

The receptor was isolated from an adult in good health. Sequences were derived from peripheral blood, sampled on day 0 of MenACWY control vaccination. The chain is built from TRBV19 and TRBJ2-7, with 9 bases fitting TRBD1. The DNA of the CDR3 is TGTGCCAGTAGTTTGAGGACAGGGGTTTACGAGCAGTACTTC. This encodes CASSLRTGVYEQYF.